This TCR beta chain was found in a study of T cell responses to AZD1222 COVID-19 vaccine. The study's findings and limits: Researchers took repertoire samples only after the peak T cell response had come. It was only a handful of AZD1222 recipients who were seropositive at baseline. Reportedly, nearly half the spike-specific TCRs target unmutated variant regions.

This clone came up once. Antigen: not known. CDR1 and CDR2 from the germline V gene are SNHLY and FYNNEI. Trimming cost V 8 bases and J 6 bases, with 26 bases left between them. This CDR3 has 16 amino acids. Only in-frame clones appear in the TCRdb table, and some are missing; sequencing was by immunoSEQ multiplex PCR. Found here are some 140,000 clones, approximately 90% of them singletons; the top ten hold around 1.6%. Sequenced here: peripheral blood, sampled on day 0 of AZD1222 vaccination. This TCR came from an adult in good health. The V and J genes are TRBV2 and TRBJ2-7, with D possibly TRBD2 on 8 matching bases. Here the CDR3 reads CASPKGAGTRRGEQYF. In nucleotides, the CDR3 is TGTGCCAGCCCCAAGGGGGCCGGGACTAGGAGAGGCGAGCAGTACTTC.